This entry lists 27 T cell receptor beta chains sequenced from one sample in a study of regulatory T cells in long-lasting Graves disease. In building TCR beta libraries, iRepertoire HTBI primers were used together with Arm-PCR of CDR3 regions. In TCRdb, the multiplex PCR reads were re-called with MiXCR into one record per CDR3 protein. Here the sample spans 450,000 or so distinct CDR3 sequences, approximately 23% being singletons. Specified time point: persistent/refractory GD, antithyroid drugs over 5 years with positive TRAb. Construction of the TCR library relied on RNA isolated from PBMCs. The specimen was peripheral blood mononuclear cells (PBMCs), collected when the disease was refractory, from a patient treated with antithyroid drugs. The receptors were gathered from a female donor with Graves disease.

About this clonotype itself: A much larger clone is a single base away; this may be a read error. V and J are TRBV28 and TRBJ1-5; D unclear. The CDR3 totals 13 residues. Germline CDR1 reads MDHEN; CDR2 reads SYDVKM. CDR3 nucleotides: TGTGCCAGCTCGGCATATAGCAGTCAGCCCCAGCATTTT. Translation: CASSAYSSQPQHF.

The gene calls are TRBV3-1 and TRBJ2-7; D is perhaps TRBD2 (5 bases). The germline CDR1 and CDR2 sequences are LGHDT and YNNKEL (reference sequence). The V end lost 8 bases, the J end lost 4 bases, and 15 bases lay between the germline ends. This CDR3 region has 13 residues. CDR3 sequence: CASRGMYGYEQYF. The CDR3 nucleotides are TGTGCCAGCCGAGGGATGTACGGGTACGAGCAGTACTTC.

Of note for this clonotype: A read error is possible here, since a much larger clone lies one base away. The CDR3 end shows no conserved phenylalanine or tryptophan, and so a read error is likely. The chain links TRBV7-2 to TRBJ1-2; D may be TRBD1 (5 bases). The CDR3 consists of 15 residues. Germline V gene lookup returns CDR1 SGHTA and CDR2 FQGNSA. Trimming shortened V by 3 bases and J by 1 base, and 12 bases separated the two germline ends. The CDR3 loop reads CASSLGGDVNYGYTS. The CDR3 DNA reads as TGTGCCAGCAGCTTGGGAGGGGATGTTAACTATGGCTACACCTCC.

Ten or more counts support this clonotype. The chain recombines TRBV20-1 with TRBJ2-5; 9 nucleotides align to TRBD1. From germline, CDR1 is DFQATT and CDR2 SNEGSKA (reference sequence). After removal of 1 base from V and 4 bases from J, the junction contained 1 base not matched to a gene. The CDR3 loop spans 13 amino acids. CDR3 in amino acids: CSARGDRAETQYF. CDR3 coding DNA: TGCAGTGCTAGAGGGGACAGGGCAGAGACCCAGTACTTC.

This clonotype was counted between two and nine times. The chain's CDR3 is CASSEVPSWDRGTYEQYF. In DNA form, the CDR3 reads TGTGCCAGCAGCGAGGTCCCCTCATGGGACAGGGGTACCTACGAGCAGTACTTC. This chain links TRBV9 with TRBJ2-7; 10 nucleotides align to TRBD1. There are 18 residues in the CDR3. The junction had 14 bases not matched to a gene; V was cut back by 3 bases and J by 2 bases. CDR1 and CDR2 from the germline V gene are SGDLS and YYNGEE.

The genes are TRBV2 and TRBJ1-1; 11 bases line up with TRBD1. V gave up 6 bases and J gave up 6 bases; unmatched junction bases: 3. CDR3 size: 13 residues. The V gene's germline CDR1 is SNHLY and CDR2 FYNNEI. The CDR3 sequence is CASRAGQGAEAFF. The CDR3 DNA sequence: TGTGCCAGCAGAGCGGGACAGGGGGCTGAAGCTTTCTTT.

This clonotype was seen many times. The chain uses TRBV27 and TRBJ1-2, with TRBD1 identical over 12 bases. This CDR3 contains 15 residues. J gave up 6 bases and V 4 bases, and 6 bases lay outside the gene matches. Germline V lookup: CDR1 MNHEY, CDR2 SMNVEV (reference sequence). The CDR3 here is CASSSPGQGAHGYTF. The CDR3 nucleotides read TGTGCCAGCAGTTCCCCGGGACAGGGGGCCCATGGCTACACCTTC.

Remarks on this clonotype: One base away lies a much larger clone, so this may be a sequencing read error. The chain is built from TRBV6-2 or TRBV6-3 and TRBJ2-7, with 13 bases matching TRBD2. Germline assignment: CDR1 MNHEY and CDR2 SVGEGT. V shed 2 bases and J 9 bases; nucleotides not matched to a gene: 4. This CDR3 region has 14 residues. In DNA form, the CDR3 reads TGTGCCAGCAGTTACGGAAGACTAGCGGGAGGGCAGTACTTC. Its translation is CASSYGRLAGGQYF.

Of note for this clonotype: A much larger clone differs from this one at a single base, so this may be a read error. No conserved phenylalanine or tryptophan ends this CDR3, so it is likely a read error. The V gene is TRBV6-8, the J gene TRBJ1-1; D unclear. The V gene's germline CDR1 is MNHGY and CDR2 SAAAGT. The CDR3 length is 13 residues. Trimming removed 8 bases from V and 3 bases from J, with 13 bases in between. In nucleotides, the CDR3 is TGTGCCAGCTCGTGGTCGAGGCACACTGAAGCTTTCCTT. This codes for CASSWSRHTEAFL.

The rearrangement joins TRBV28 to TRBJ1-1, with D unclear. This CDR3 comprises 12 residues. CDR1 and CDR2 (germline): MDHEN, SYDVKM. Trimming removed 5 bases from V and 8 bases from J, with 12 bases in between. The CDR3 sequence is CASSPAAWEAFF. CDR3 nucleotides: TGTGCCAGCAGTCCGGCAGCTTGGGAAGCTTTCTTT.

This clonotype was observed a single time. This clone may be a read error of a much larger clone one base away. The chain is built from TRBV6-2 or TRBV6-3 and TRBJ2-5; D call uncertain. The CDR3 contains 14 residues. V was shortened by 5 bases and J by 1 base, with 11 bases between the two germline ends. Germline V gives CDR1 MNHEY, CDR2 SVGEGT. The CDR3 coding sequence is TGTGCCAGCAGTAACGGCAGACCCCAAGAGACCCAGTACTTC. It encodes CASSNGRPQETQYF.

This clonotype was found many times. The chain links TRBV10-3 to TRBJ1-4, with D unresolved. The V gene lost 2 bases and the J gene lost 4 bases, with 11 bases spanning the gap. The germline CDR1 and CDR2 sequences are ENHRY and SYGVKD. This CDR3 contains 15 residues. The CDR3 is CAISEGRLLNEKLFF. Here the CDR3 DNA reads TGTGCCATCAGTGAGGGACGGCTACTTAATGAAAAACTGTTTTTT.

A few counts support this clonotype. This sequence joins TRBV27 and TRBJ1-1; the D is unclear. V was cut by 3 bases and J by 4 bases, with 12 bases left in between. The CDR3 covers 14 residues. CDR1 and CDR2 (germline): MNHEY, SMNVEV (reference sequence). The CDR3 coding sequence is TGTGCCAGCAGTTTCCGAGGGATGGGCACTGAAGCTTTCTTT. Protein: CASSFRGMGTEAFF.

This chain connects TRBV7-8 to TRBJ1-2; D is ambiguous. Per the germline V gene, CDR1 is SGHVS and CDR2 is FQNEAQ. The V and J ends lost 3 bases and 4 bases respectively, with 15 bases between them. CDR3 length equals 15 residues. CDR3 sequence (DNA): TGTGCCAGCAGCTTTAGACCCACGGAGTTCTATGGCTACACCTTC. Amino acids: CASSFRPTEFYGYTF.

The chain is built from TRBV19 and TRBJ1-2; D not certain. With 0 bases removed from V and 9 bases from J, the gap between germline ends came to 8 bases. From germline, CDR1 is LNHDA and CDR2 SQIVND (reference sequence). CDR3 length: 12 amino acids. CDR3 sequence (DNA): TGTGCCAGTAGTATAGATAGGCAGAGCTACACCTTC. This sequence encodes CASSIDRQSYTF.

V and J are TRBV7-2 and TRBJ1-1; the D is unclear. CDR1 is SGHTA, CDR2 FQGNSA, per germline. The CDR3 loop spans 17 amino acids. Trimming cost V 4 bases and J 0 bases, with 18 bases left between them. The CDR3 coding sequence is TGTGCCAGCAGCTCCCGCCGATTTTTCCCCATGAACACTGAAGCTTTCTTT. The encoded protein is CASSSRRFFPMNTEAFF.

This clonotype was counted ten times or more. CDR3 in DNA: TGTGCCAGCAGTTCTCGGACTAGCGGGGTGCCCTACGAGCAGTACTTC. Amino acids: CASSSRTSGVPYEQYF. The rearrangement joins TRBV28 to TRBJ2-7; 12 positions match TRBD2. After removal of 4 bases from V and 2 bases from J, the junction contained 6 bases not matched to a gene. The germline V gene encodes CDR1 MDHEN and CDR2 SYDVKM. The length of the CDR3 is 16 residues.

This clonotype came up many times. The chain links TRBV11-3 to TRBJ1-6; D not certain. This CDR3 is built from 13 residues. Germline-derived CDR1 and CDR2 are SGHNT and YENEEA. With 5 bases removed from V and 9 bases from J, the gap between germline ends came to 11 bases. DNA for the CDR3: TGTGCCAGCAGCCCGACACCCTTTTCACCCCTCCACTTT. Encoded protein: CASSPTPFSPLHF. Drawing the rest from reference TRBV11-3 and TRBJ1-6, the complete variable domain is EAGVVQSPRYKIIEKKQPVAFWCNPISGHNTLYWYLQNLGQGPELLIRYENEEAVDDSQLPKDRFSAERLKGVDSTLKIQPAELGDSAVYLCASSPTPFSPLHFGNGTRLTVT.

This clonotype was seen only a few times. The V call is TRBV19, the J call TRBJ1-5, with a weak D call TRBD1 (5 bases). Germline loops: CDR1 LNHDA, CDR2 SQIVND (reference sequence). The CDR3 is 15 amino acids. V shed 7 bases and J shed 2 bases, with 15 bases lying between them. CDR3 residues: CASTAGLGGNQPQHF. In nucleotides, the CDR3 is TGTGCCAGTACCGCAGGGTTAGGCGGCAATCAGCCCCAGCATTTT.

V and J are TRBV6-2 or TRBV6-3 and TRBJ1-1; D gene uncertain. This CDR3 is 12 amino acids long. Trimming removed 2 bases from V and 8 bases from J, with 9 bases in between. Germline assignment: CDR1 MNHEY and CDR2 SVGEGT. The CDR3 region is CASSYGGGEAFF. The CDR3 DNA reads TGTGCCAGCAGTTACGGTGGAGGAGAAGCTTTCTTT.

A few counts support this clonotype. The rearrangement links TRBV7-2 to TRBJ2-2, with D perhaps matching TRBD2 (7 bases). V was shortened by 4 bases and J by 3 bases, with 12 bases between the two germline ends. The CDR3 has 15 residues. The germline gives CDR1 SGHTA, CDR2 FQGNSA. Here the CDR3 reads CASSSEGGHTGELFF. CDR3 DNA sequence: TGTGCCAGCAGCTCCGAGGGGGGGCACACCGGGGAGCTGTTTTTT.

There are a few counts of this clonotype. The chain combines TRBV28 with TRBJ1-4; 7 nucleotides agree with TRBD1. Germline V lookup: CDR1 MDHEN, CDR2 SYDVKM. CDR3 size: 15 residues. The V gene end was trimmed by 10 bases and the J gene end by 1 base; junction bases not matched to a gene: 9. The CDR3 DNA sequence: TGTGCCACCCGGCGACAGGGTGAAACTAATGAAAAACTGTTTTTT. Protein product: CATRRQGETNEKLFF.

Turning to this clonotype: One junction end does not reproduce the germline sequence, and a read error may be involved. The chain uses TRBV4-1 and TRBJ1-1; weak D call: TRBD1 (5 bases). The CDR3 has 15 residues. The germline CDR1 and CDR2 sequences are MGHRA and YSYEKL. The DNA for the CDR3 is TGTGCCAGCAGCGCTTCGACAGTCCCTGGCACTGAAGCTTTCTTT. The encoded protein is CASSASTVPGTEAFF.

This clonotype occurred a few times. CDR3 protein: CSARVGTGGIDTEAFF. CDR3 nucleotides: TGCAGTGCTAGAGTAGGAACAGGGGGTATTGACACTGAAGCTTTCTTT. This chain uses TRBV20-1 with TRBJ1-1; 8 positions match TRBD1. Germline loops: CDR1 DFQATT, CDR2 SNEGSKA (reference sequence). Unmatched junction bases numbered 10, after V lost 1 base and J lost 3 bases. The length of the CDR3 is 16 residues.

The chain recombines TRBV3-1 with TRBJ2-4; D is possibly TRBD2 (6 bases). Trimming shortened V by 0 bases and J by 3 bases, and 15 bases separated the two germline ends. The germline V gene has CDR1 LGHDT and CDR2 YNNKEL (reference sequence). The CDR3 runs to 17 residues. For the CDR3, the DNA is TGTGCCAGCAGCCAAGATTTTGGAGGGGTGGTCAAAAACATTCAGTACTTC. Translating gives CASSQDFGGVVKNIQYF.

The table lists this clonotype with many counts. J is TRBJ1-2 and V is TRBV30, with a weak D call TRBD1 (5 bases). The CDR3 has 13 residues. Germline V gene data show CDR1 as GTSNPN and CDR2 as SVGIG (reference sequence). V was shortened by 3 bases and J by 3 bases, with 11 bases between the two germline ends. The CDR3 is CAWRRGRDYGYTF. DNA for the CDR3: TGTGCCTGGAGGAGGGGCAGAGACTATGGCTACACCTTC.

Comments on this clonotype: One base away lies a much larger clone, so this may be a sequencing read error. This chain joins TRBV30 and TRBJ1-2; D perhaps matches TRBD1 (5 bases). Germline V lookup: CDR1 GTSNPN, CDR2 SVGIG (reference sequence). V was pared by 1 base and J by 4 bases, with 10 bases between. CDR3 length: 13 amino acids. CDR3 sequence: CAWSAGLGYGYTF. The CDR3 DNA sequence: TGTGCCTGGAGTGCAGGGCTTGGCTATGGCTACACCTTC.